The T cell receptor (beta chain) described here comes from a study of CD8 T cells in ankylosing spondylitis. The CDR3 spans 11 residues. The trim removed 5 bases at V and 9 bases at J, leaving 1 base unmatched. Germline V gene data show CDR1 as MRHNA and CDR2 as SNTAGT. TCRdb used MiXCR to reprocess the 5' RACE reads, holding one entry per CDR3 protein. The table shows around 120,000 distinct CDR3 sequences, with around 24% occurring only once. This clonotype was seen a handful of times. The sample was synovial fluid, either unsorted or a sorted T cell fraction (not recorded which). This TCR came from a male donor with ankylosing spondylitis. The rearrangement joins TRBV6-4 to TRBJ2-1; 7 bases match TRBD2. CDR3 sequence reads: CASSQRGEQFF. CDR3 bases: TGTGCCAGCAGTCAGCGGGGTGAGCAGTTCTTC.